This T cell receptor beta chain was profiled in a study of cytomegalovirus exposure and HLA in healthy donors. V was clipped by 6 bases and J by 7 bases, with 9 bases between them. The CDR3 covers 12 residues. CDR1 and CDR2 (germline): KGHSH, LQKENI. Study-wide results and limits: Using a false discovery rate of 0.05, a later analysis showed that about 16,000 TCR beta sequences were associated with HLA alleles. Sequencing likely produced, as an artifact, a cluster of highly shared sequence variants. Serostatus for CMV was the only available immune exposure information. Most sequenced TCRs were rare (though some public TCRs occurred in many donors).

Details on this clone: Its specificity is unknown.

The PCR contained 60 Vbeta and 13 Jbeta primers. Here immunoSEQ multiplex PCR was the method, and the copy in TCRdb shows in-frame clones only, minus some. The sample has 150,000 to 180,000 clones, more than 75% seen once. This receptor was obtained from a middle-aged woman in good health and CMV-seropositive. The genes are TRBV18 and TRBJ1-4; D is possibly TRBD1 (5 bases). The specimen was PBMCs. CDR3: CASSPGGEKLFF. DNA for the CDR3: TGTGCCAGCTCCCCGGGGGGTGAAAAACTGTTTTTT.